This T cell receptor beta chain emerged from a study of T cell repertoires in cytomegalovirus infection. Between the trimmed V and J ends, which lost 5 bases and 6 bases, there was a span of 16 bases. The CDR3 consists of 14 residues. The germline CDR1 and CDR2 sequences are SGHVS and FQNEAQ. TCRdb processed the reads anew with MiXCR; each CDR3 protein has one entry. The table includes 120,000 to 150,000 distinct CDR3 sequences, 5.5% to 7% detected once. This clonotype was observed at least ten times. Sequencing was carried out using PBMCs. This receptor was identified in a human donor in good health (CMV status not recorded). Some clones in this sample may be carry-over from other donors' samples. V gene TRBV7-8 combines with J gene TRBJ2-5, with TRBD1 as a possible D gene (6 bases). The CDR3 bases are TGTGCCAGCAGCCTCGGGCCGGACAGTCAGACCCAGTACTTC. This sequence encodes CASSLGPDSQTQYF. Full variable domain (missing parts from reference TRBV7-8 and TRBJ2-5): GAGVSQSPRYKVAKRGQDVALRCDPISGHVSLFWYQQALGQGPEFLTYFQNEAQLDKSGLPSDRFFAERPEGSVSTLKIQRTQQEDSAVYLCASSLGPDSQTQYFGPGTRLLVL.